This is a list of T cell receptor beta chains from one sample in a study of blood T cell repertoires in COVID-19. Assay: immunoSEQ multiplex PCR; the TCRdb copy retains only in-frame clones and omits some. The sample has some 180,000 clones, about 85% seen once. The sample taken for sequencing was peripheral blood. The receptors come from a woman in her thirties or forties with COVID-19, enrolled during active disease. Both conserved end residues are part of each CDR3. A D gene is named only where the DNA matches it firmly. Part of the rows lack a size; the others show once, few, many or a class for expanded clones.

>-|-|TRBV7-9|TRBJ1-5
CASSSTNTQPQHF
TGTGCCAGCAGCTCGACAAATACTCAGCCCCAGCATTTT
>-|-|TRBV12-3/TRBV12-4|TRBJ1-2
CASRPPGDSGYTF
TGTGCCAGCAGACCGCCAGGGGATAGCGGCTACACCTTC
>TRBD1|-|TRBV7-9|TRBJ2-1
CASLGGTGVNEQFF
TGTGCCAGCCTTGGAGGGACAGGGGTGAATGAGCAGTTCTTC
>-|-|TRBV5-4|TRBJ2-3
CASSLGQISTDTQYF
TGTGCCAGCAGCTTGGGGCAGATTAGCACAGATACGCAGTATTTT
>TRBD2|-|TRBV6-1|TRBJ2-1
CASSEFRGRASSYNEQFF
TGTGCCAGCAGTGAATTCCGCGGGAGGGCCAGTTCCTACAATGAGCAGTTCTTC
>-|-|TRBV5-1|TRBJ1-6
CASSSGQRNNSPLHF
TGCGCCAGCAGCAGCGGACAGAGAAATAATTCACCCCTCCACTTT
>-|-|TRBV10-1|TRBJ1-2
CASSTGTNYGYTF
TGCGCCAGCAGTACAGGGACGAACTATGGCTACACCTTC
>-|-|TRBV6-5|TRBJ1-6
CASSYRLFNSPLHF
TGTGCCAGCAGTTATAGACTGTTTAATTCACCCCTCCACTTT
>-|-|TRBV10-3|TRBJ2-6
CAISELWQGKSSGANVLTF
TGTGCCATCAGTGAATTGTGGCAGGGGAAAAGCTCTGGGGCCAACGTCCTAACTTTC
>-|-|TRBV11-2|TRBJ1-1
CASSLRVTEAFF
TGTGCCAGCAGCTTGCGGGTCACTGAAGCTTTCTTT
>TRBD2|-|TRBV10-3|TRBJ2-1
CAISLAMAGGYNEQFF
TGTGCCATCAGTCTCGCCATGGCGGGGGGCTACAATGAGCAGTTCTTC
>-|-|TRBV7-2|TRBJ1-2
CASSLAQLSRGAGYTF
TGTGCCAGCAGCTTAGCTCAGCTAAGCCGGGGGGCGGGCTACACCTTC
>-|-|TRBV12-3/TRBV12-4|TRBJ2-7
CASSLQGTYEQYF
TGTGCCAGCAGTTTACAGGGTACCTACGAGCAGTACTTC
>-|-|TRBV7-8|TRBJ2-5
CASSRGRRETQYF
TGTGCCAGCAGCCGGGGGAGGCGAGAGACCCAGTACTTC
>TRBD1|-|TRBV7-3|TRBJ1-1
CASSRTGGAAEAFF
TGTGCCAGCAGTCGGACAGGGGGCGCCGCTGAAGCTTTCTTT
>-|-|TRBV5-6|TRBJ2-1
CASSARRDLLRNEQFF
TGTGCCAGCAGCGCGCGGAGGGACCTCTTGAGGAATGAGCAGTTCTTC
>-|-|TRBV12-5|TRBJ2-1
CASTAQEGSGIQFQFF
TGTGCTAGTACCGCCCAGGAGGGTAGTGGTATACAATTTCAGTTCTTC
>-|-|TRBV27|TRBJ2-1
CASSFVERSGNEQFF
TGTGCCAGCAGTTTTGTTGAGCGGTCCGGGAATGAGCAGTTCTTC
>-|-|TRBV10-2|TRBJ1-5
CASRKGGRLNQPQHF
TGCGCCAGCAGGAAAGGAGGCAGACTCAATCAGCCCCAGCATTTT
>-|-|TRBV6-5|TRBJ2-1
CASRVKEGGQFF
TGTGCCAGCCGGGTAAAGGAAGGTGGGCAGTTCTTC
>TRBD1|-|TRBV4-2|TRBJ2-5
CASSQVGQEETQYF
TGTGCCAGCAGCCAAGTGGGACAGGAAGAGACCCAGTACTTC
>-|-|TRBV5-1|TRBJ2-1
CASSLAAGAGNEQFF
TGCGCCAGCAGCTTGGCGGCGGGGGCGGGGAATGAGCAGTTCTTC
>-|-|TRBV7-8|TRBJ2-7
CASSWGRDWEIYEQYF
TGTGCCAGCAGCTGGGGCCGGGACTGGGAAATTTACGAGCAGTACTTC
>-|-|TRBV5-4|TRBJ2-7
CASSLGLDWYF
TGTGCCAGCAGCTTGGGGTTGGACTGGTACTTC
>-|-|TRBV9|TRBJ2-1
CASSVVGGEVYNEQFF
TGTGCCAGCAGCGTAGTAGGAGGGGAAGTGTACAATGAGCAGTTCTTC
>-|-|TRBV13|TRBJ1-3
CASKTSGLGNTIYF
TGTGCCAGCAAGACGAGCGGGCTCGGAAACACCATATATTTT
>TRBD1|-|TRBV7-2|TRBJ1-2
CASSSSGGAYGYTF
TGTGCCAGCAGCTCATCAGGGGGCGCGTATGGCTACACCTTC
>-|once|TRBV20-1|TRBJ2-4
CSASLGGGPLDIQYF
TGCAGTGCTAGTTTGGGCGGGGGCCCCCTGGACATTCAGTACTTC
>-|-|TRBV2|TRBJ2-3
CASSPSTDTQYF
TGTGCCAGCAGCCCCAGTACAGATACGCAGTATTTT
>-|-|TRBV4-3|TRBJ1-2
CASSPEVWGGNGYTF
TGCGCCAGCAGCCCGGAGGTATGGGGGGGCAATGGCTACACCTTC
>TRBD1|few|TRBV29-1|TRBJ2-7
CSAIRGDRGFPAQYF
TGCAGCGCCATCAGGGGGGACAGGGGGTTTCCGGCGCAGTACTTC
>TRBD2|-|TRBV5-1|TRBJ2-1
CASSWSGGREGDEQFF
TGCGCCAGCAGCTGGAGTGGCGGGAGAGAAGGCGATGAGCAGTTCTTC
>TRBD1|-|TRBV18|TRBJ2-1
CASSPGTGSGNEQFF
TGTGCCAGCTCACCCGGGACAGGGAGTGGAAATGAGCAGTTCTTC
>-|-|TRBV7-9|TRBJ1-1
CASSSREQGTGEAFF
TGTGCCAGCAGCTCCCGGGAACAGGGAACAGGGGAAGCTTTCTTT
>-|-|TRBV6-2/TRBV6-3|TRBJ1-1
CASSRRQNEAFF
TGTGCCAGCAGTCGTCGACAGAACGAAGCTTTCTTT
>-|-|TRBV6-2/TRBV6-3|TRBJ2-5
CASSSRGLRETQYF
TGTGCCAGCAGTTCAAGGGGGTTAAGGGAGACCCAGTACTTC
>-|-|TRBV6-1|TRBJ2-6
CASSEALGRTNVLTF
TGTGCCAGCAGTGAAGCCTTGGGCAGAACCAACGTCCTGACTTTC
>TRBD2|-|TRBV5-1|TRBJ2-2
CASSVLAGGETGELFF
TGCGCCAGCAGCGTACTAGCGGGAGGGGAAACCGGGGAGCTGTTTTTT
>TRBD1|-|TRBV10-3|TRBJ2-7
CAIKRQGSGYEQYF
TGTGCCATCAAGAGACAGGGGAGCGGTTACGAGCAGTACTTC
>-|-|TRBV6-5|TRBJ1-2
CASSTLDLNYGYTF
TGTGCCAGCAGTACATTAGACTTGAACTATGGCTACACCTTC
>-|few|TRBV3-1/TRBV3-2|TRBJ1-2
CASSQDPVLETRAAGYTF
TGTGCCAGCAGCCAAGATCCAGTCTTGGAAACTAGAGCCGCTGGCTACACCTTC
>TRBD1|-|TRBV7-2|TRBJ1-2
CASSSPGQGFMSYTF
TGTGCCAGCAGCTCACCGGGACAGGGCTTTATGAGCTACACCTTC
>TRBD1|-|TRBV10-2|TRBJ1-4
CASSEPGQGGEKLFF
TGCGCCAGCAGTGAGCCGGGACAGGGGGGTGAAAAACTGTTTTTT
>-|few|TRBV4-2|TRBJ2-3
CASSQDYGGPRTDTQYF
TGTGCCAGCAGCCAAGATTACGGAGGACCTCGCACAGATACGCAGTATTTT